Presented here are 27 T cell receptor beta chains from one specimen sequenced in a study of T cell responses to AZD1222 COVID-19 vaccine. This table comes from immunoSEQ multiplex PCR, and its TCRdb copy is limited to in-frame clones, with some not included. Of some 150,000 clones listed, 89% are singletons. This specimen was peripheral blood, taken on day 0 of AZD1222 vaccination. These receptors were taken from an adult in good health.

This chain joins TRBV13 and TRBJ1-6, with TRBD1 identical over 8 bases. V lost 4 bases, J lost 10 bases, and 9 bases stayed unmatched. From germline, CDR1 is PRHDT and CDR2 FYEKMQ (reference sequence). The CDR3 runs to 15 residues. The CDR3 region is CASSYRTGTDSPLHF. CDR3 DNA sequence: TGTGCCAGCAGCTACCGGACAGGGACAGACTCACCCCTCCACTTT.

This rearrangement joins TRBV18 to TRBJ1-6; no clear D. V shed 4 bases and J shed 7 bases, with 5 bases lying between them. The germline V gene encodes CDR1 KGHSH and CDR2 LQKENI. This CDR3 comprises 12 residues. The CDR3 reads CASSLSNSPLHF. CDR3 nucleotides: TGTGCCAGCTCACTGTCAAATTCACCCCTCCACTTT. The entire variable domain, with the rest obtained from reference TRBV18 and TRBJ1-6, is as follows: NAGVMQNPRHLVRRRGQEARLRCSPMKGHSHVYWYRQLPEEGLKFMVYLQKENIIDESGMPKERFSAEFPKEGPSILRIQQVVRGDSAAYFCASSLSNSPLHFGNGTRLTVT.

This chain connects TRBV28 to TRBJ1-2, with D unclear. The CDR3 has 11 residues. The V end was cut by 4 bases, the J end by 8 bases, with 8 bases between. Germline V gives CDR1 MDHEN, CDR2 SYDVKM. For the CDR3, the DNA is TGTGCCAGCAGTTCCGGTTGGGGCTACACCTTC. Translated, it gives CASSSGWGYTF.

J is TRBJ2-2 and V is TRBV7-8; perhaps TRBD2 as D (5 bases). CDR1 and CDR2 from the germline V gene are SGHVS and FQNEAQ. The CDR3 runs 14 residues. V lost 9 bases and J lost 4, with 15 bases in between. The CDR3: CASLTGIRTGELFF. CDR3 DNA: TGTGCCAGTCTAACGGGGATCCGCACCGGGGAGCTGTTTTTT. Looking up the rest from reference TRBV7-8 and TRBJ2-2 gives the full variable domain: GAGVSQSPRYKVAKRGQDVALRCDPISGHVSLFWYQQALGQGPEFLTYFQNEAQLDKSGLPSDRFFAERPEGSVSTLKIQRTQQEDSAVYLCASLTGIRTGELFFGEGSRLTVL.

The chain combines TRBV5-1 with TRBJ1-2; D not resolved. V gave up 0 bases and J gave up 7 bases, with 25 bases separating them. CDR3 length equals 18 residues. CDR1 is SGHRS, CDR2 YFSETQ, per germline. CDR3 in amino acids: CASSLAYTEVPPGIGYTF. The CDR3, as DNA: TGCGCCAGCAGCTTGGCCTATACCGAGGTCCCCCCAGGTATTGGCTACACCTTC.

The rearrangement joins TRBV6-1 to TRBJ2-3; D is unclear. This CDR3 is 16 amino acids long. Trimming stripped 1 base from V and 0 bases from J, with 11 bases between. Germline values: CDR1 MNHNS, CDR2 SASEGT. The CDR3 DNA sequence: TGTGCCAGCAGTGAAGGGTACTCACGGAGCACAGATACGCAGTATTTT. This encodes CASSEGYSRSTDTQYF.

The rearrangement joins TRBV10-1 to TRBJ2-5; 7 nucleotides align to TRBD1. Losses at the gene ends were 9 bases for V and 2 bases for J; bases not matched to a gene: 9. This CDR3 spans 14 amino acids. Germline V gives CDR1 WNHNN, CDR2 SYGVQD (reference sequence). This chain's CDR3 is CARPGQRGQETQYF. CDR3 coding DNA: TGCGCCAGACCGGGACAGAGAGGACAAGAGACCCAGTACTTC.

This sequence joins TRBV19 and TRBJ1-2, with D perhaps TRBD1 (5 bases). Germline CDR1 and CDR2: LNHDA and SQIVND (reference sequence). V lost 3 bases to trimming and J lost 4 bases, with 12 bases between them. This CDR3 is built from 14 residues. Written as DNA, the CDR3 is TGTGCCAGTAGTATGTCACGGGGCGGCTATGGCTACACCTTC. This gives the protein CASSMSRGGYGYTF.

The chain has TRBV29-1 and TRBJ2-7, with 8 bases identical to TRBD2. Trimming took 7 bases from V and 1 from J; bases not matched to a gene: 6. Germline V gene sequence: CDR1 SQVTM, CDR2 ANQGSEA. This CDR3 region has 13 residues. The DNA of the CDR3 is TGCAGCGCTCTTACGGGAGGGTCCTACGAGCAGTACTTC. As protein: CSALTGGSYEQYF.

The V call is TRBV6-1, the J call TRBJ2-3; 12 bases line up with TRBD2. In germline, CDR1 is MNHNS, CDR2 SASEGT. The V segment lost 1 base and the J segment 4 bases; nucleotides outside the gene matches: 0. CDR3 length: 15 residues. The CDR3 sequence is CASSEGLAGADTQYF. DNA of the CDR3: TGTGCCAGCAGTGAAGGACTAGCGGGAGCAGATACGCAGTATTTT.

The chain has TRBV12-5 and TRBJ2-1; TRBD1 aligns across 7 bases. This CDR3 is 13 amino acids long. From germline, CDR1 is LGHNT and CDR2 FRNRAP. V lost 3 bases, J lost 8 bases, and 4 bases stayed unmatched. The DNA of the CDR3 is TGTGCTAGTGGTTTAATACAGGGGCATGAGCAGTTCTTC. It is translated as CASGLIQGHEQFF.

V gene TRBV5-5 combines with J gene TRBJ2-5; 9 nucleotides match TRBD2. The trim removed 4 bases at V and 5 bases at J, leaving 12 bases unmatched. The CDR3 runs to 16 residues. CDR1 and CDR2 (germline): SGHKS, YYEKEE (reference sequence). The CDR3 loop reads CASSGGGLAGRETQYF. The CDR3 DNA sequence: TGTGCCAGCAGCGGCGGGGGTCTAGCGGGGAGGGAGACCCAGTACTTC.

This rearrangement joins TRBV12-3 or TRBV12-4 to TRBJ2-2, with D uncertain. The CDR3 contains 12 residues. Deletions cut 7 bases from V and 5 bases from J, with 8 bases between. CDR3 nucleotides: TGTGCCAGCACCCCCCTAACCGGGGAGCTGTTTTTT. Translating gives CASTPLTGELFF.

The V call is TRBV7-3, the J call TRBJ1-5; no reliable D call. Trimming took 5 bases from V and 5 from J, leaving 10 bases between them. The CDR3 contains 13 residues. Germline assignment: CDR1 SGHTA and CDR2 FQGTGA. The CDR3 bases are TGTGCCAGCAGCCCGCGACACGATCAGCCCCAGCATTTT. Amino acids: CASSPRHDQPQHF.

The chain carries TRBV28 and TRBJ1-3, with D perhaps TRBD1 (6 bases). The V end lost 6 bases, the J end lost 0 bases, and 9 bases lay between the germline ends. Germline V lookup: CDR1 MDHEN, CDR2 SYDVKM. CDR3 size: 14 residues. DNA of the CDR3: TGTGCCAGCAGACGGGACATCTCTGGAAACACCATATATTTT. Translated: CASRRDISGNTIYF.

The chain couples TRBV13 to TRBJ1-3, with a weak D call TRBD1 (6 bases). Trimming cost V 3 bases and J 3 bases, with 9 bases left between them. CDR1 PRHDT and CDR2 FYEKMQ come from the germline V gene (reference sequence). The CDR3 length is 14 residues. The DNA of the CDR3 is TGTGCCAGCAGCTTCTACAGGGATGGAAACACCATATATTTT. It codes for CASSFYRDGNTIYF. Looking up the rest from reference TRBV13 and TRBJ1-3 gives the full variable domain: AAGVIQSPRHLIKEKRETATLKCYPIPRHDTVYWYQQGPGQDPQFLISFYEKMQSDKGSIPDRFSAQQFSDYHSELNMSSLELGDSALYFCASSFYRDGNTIYFGEGSWLTVV.

CDR3 nucleotides: TGCGCCAGCAGTCAATCCCTGAGGCAGGGCCACACTGAAGCTTTCTTT. Residues: CASSQSLRQGHTEAFF. V and J are TRBV23-1 and TRBJ1-1, with D perhaps matching TRBD1 (5 bases). TRBV23-1 carries the ORF label, with uncertain function. CDR3 length: 16 residues. The ends were cut back, 0 bases at V and 3 bases at J, with 14 bases in the middle.

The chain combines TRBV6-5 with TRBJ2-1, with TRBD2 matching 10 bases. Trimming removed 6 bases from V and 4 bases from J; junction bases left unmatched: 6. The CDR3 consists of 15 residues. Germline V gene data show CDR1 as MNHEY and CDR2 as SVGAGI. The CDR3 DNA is TGTGCCAGCAGCCCCGGACTAGCGGCTTACAATGAGCAGTTCTTC. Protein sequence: CASSPGLAAYNEQFF.

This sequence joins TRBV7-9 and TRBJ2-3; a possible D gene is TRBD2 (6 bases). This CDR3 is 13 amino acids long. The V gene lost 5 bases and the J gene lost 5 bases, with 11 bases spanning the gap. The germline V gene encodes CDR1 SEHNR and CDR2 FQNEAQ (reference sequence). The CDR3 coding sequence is TGTGCCAGCAGCGCCAGACTAGGAGATACGCAGTATTTT. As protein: CASSARLGDTQYF.

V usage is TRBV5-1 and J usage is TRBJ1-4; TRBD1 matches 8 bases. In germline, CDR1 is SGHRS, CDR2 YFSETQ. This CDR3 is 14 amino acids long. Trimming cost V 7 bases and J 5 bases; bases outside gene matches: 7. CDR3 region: CASALDRGNEKLFF. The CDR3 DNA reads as TGCGCCAGCGCTCTAGACAGGGGCAATGAAAAACTGTTTTTT.

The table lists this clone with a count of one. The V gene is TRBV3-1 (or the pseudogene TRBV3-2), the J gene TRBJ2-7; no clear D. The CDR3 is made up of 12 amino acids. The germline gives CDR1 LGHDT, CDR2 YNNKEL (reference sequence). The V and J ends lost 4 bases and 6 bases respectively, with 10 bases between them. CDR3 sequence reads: CASSPPVGEQYF. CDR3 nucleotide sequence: TGTGCCAGCAGCCCCCCTGTTGGCGAGCAGTACTTC.

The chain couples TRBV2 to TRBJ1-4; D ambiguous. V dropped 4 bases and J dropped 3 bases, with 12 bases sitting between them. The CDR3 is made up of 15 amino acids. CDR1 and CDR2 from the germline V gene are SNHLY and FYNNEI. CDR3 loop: CASSANGVSNEKLFF. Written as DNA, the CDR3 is TGTGCCAGCAGTGCGAACGGAGTATCTAATGAAAAACTGTTTTTT.

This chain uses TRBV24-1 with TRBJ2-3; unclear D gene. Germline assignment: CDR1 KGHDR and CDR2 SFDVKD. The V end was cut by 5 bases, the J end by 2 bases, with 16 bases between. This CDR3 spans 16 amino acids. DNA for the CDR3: TGTGCCACCAGTGGGCGGCCCCCTATCCTCACAGATACGCAGTATTTT. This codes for CATSGRPPILTDTQYF.

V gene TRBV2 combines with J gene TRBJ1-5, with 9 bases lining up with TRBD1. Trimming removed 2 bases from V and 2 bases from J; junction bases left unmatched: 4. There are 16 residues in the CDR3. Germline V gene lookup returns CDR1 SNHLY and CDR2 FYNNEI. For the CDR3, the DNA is TGTGCCAGCAGTGAATACGACAGGGGGGGCAATCAGCCCCAGCATTTT. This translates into CASSEYDRGGNQPQHF.

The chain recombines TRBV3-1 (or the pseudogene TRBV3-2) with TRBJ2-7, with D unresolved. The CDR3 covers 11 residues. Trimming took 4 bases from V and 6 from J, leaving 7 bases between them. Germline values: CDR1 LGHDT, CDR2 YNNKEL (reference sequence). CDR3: CASSRKFEQYF. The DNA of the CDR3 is TGTGCCAGCAGCCGGAAGTTCGAGCAGTACTTC.

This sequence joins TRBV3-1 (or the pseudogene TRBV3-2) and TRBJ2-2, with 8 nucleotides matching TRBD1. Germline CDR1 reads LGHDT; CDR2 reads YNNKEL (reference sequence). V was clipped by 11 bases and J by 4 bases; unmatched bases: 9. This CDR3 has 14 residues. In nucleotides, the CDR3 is TGTGCCTCCCAGGGGGCGGGCGTCACCGGGGAGCTGTTTTTT. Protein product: CASQGAGVTGELFF.

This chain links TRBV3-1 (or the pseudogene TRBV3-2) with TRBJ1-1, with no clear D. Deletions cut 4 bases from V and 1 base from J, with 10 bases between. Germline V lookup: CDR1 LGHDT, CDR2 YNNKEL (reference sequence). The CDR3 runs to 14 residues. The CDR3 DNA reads TGTGCCAGCAGCCTAGACAAGAGGAACACTGAAGCTTTCTTT. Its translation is CASSLDKRNTEAFF.